These 15 T cell receptor beta chains were sequenced from one sample in a study of Ad26.COV2.S vaccination and SARS-CoV-2 variants. Treatment here: over 15 received Ad26.COV2.S at low or high dose, single or two shots; 5 received placebo; per-sample allocation not given. Day 63 after the first injection of vaccine or placebo was the sampling time. Generated by immunoSEQ multiplex PCR, the TCRdb table keeps only in-frame clones and is missing some. The data contain more than 400,000 clones, 80% to 95% of them singletons. The source was peripheral blood, collected in a trial of Ad26.COV2.S vaccine versus placebo. All receptors derive from a person aged 18-65 years who received the Ad26.COV2.S COVID-19 vaccine or a placebo.

This clone was counted a single time. The chain is built from TRBV6-1 and TRBJ2-3; TRBD1 aligns across 9 bases. The CDR3 runs to 15 residues. V lost 1 base, J lost 1 base, and 0 bases stayed unmatched. The germline gives CDR1 MNHNS, CDR2 SASEGT. This CDR3 reads CASSEGDRGTDTQYF. The CDR3 region has the DNA TGTGCCAGCAGTGAAGGGGACAGGGGCACAGATACGCAGTATTTT.

In this sample, this clone turned up once. This sequence joins TRBV28 and TRBJ1-2; 10 positions match TRBD1. V lost 2 bases, J lost 8 bases, and 8 bases stayed unmatched. The CDR3 consists of 15 residues. Looked up from germline, CDR1 is MDHEN and CDR2 is SYDVKM. The DNA for the CDR3 is TGTGCCAGCAGTTTACTACCCAGGACAGGGGGAGGCTACACCTTC. Translation: CASSLLPRTGGGYTF.

The chain employs TRBV19 and TRBJ2-1; D gene ambiguous. CDR3 size: 13 residues. Trimming shortened V by 3 bases and J by 4 bases, and 7 bases separated the two germline ends. Germline V gene sequence: CDR1 LNHDA, CDR2 SQIVND (reference sequence). CDR3 region: CASSMTFYNEQFF. CDR3 sequence (DNA): TGTGCCAGTAGTATGACGTTTTACAATGAGCAGTTCTTC.

V gene TRBV5-1 combines with J gene TRBJ2-2; 14 bases are shared with TRBD2. Germline CDR1 and CDR2: SGHRS and YFSETQ. V lost 4 bases and J lost 7; bases outside the gene matches: 6. The CDR3 loop spans 16 amino acids. CDR3 loop: CASSQGLAGAGGELFF. DNA for the CDR3: TGCGCCAGCAGCCAGGGACTAGCGGGAGCTGGCGGGGAGCTGTTTTTT.

Only one count was recorded for this clone. The chain couples TRBV28 to TRBJ2-1; 14 bases agree with TRBD2. From germline, CDR1 is MDHEN and CDR2 SYDVKM. Trimming at V came to 7 bases and at J to 2 bases, leaving 4 bases not matched to a gene. The length of the CDR3 is 16 residues. In DNA, the CDR3 is TGTGCCAGCAAGGGACTAGCGGGAGAAGCCTACAATGAGCAGTTCTTC. Translation gives CASKGLAGEAYNEQFF.

In this sample, this clone turned up once. The rearrangement joins TRBV5-6 to TRBJ2-3; D may be TRBD1 (5 bases). CDR3 size: 13 residues. V lost 0 bases and J lost 7, with 9 bases in between. The germline CDR1 and CDR2 sequences are SGHDT and YYEEEE. The CDR3 region has the DNA TGTGCCAGCAGCTTGGACTGGACAAATACGCAGTATTTT. Protein product: CASSLDWTNTQYF. Looking up the rest from reference TRBV5-6 and TRBJ2-3 gives the full variable domain: DAGVTQSPTHLIKTRGQQVTLRCSPKSGHDTVSWYQQALGQGPQFIFQYYEEEERQRGNFPDRFSGHQFPNYSSELNVNALLLGDSALYLCASSLDWTNTQYFGPGTRLTVL.

J is TRBJ2-7 and V is TRBV19; 7 bases align to TRBD1. This CDR3 has 16 residues. Per the germline V gene, CDR1 is LNHDA and CDR2 is SQIVND (reference sequence). The trim removed 1 base at V and 6 bases at J, leaving 12 bases unmatched. CDR3 in DNA: TGTGCCAGTAGTATAGGGGCCCCAACCGGGACAGTCGAGCAGTACTTC. It specifies CASSIGAPTGTVEQYF. The complete variable domain, with remaining parts taken from reference TRBV19 and TRBJ2-7, reads DGGITQSPKYLFRKEGQNVTLSCEQNLNHDAMYWYRQDPGQGLRLIYYSQIVNDFQKGDIAEGYSVSREKKESFPLTVTSAQKNPTAFYLCASSIGAPTGTVEQYFGPGTRLTVT.

This clone has a single count. The chain carries TRBV7-2 and TRBJ2-3; D is undetermined. Trimming pared 4 bases from V and 1 base from J, leaving 9 bases between. This CDR3 has 14 amino acids. Germline V gives CDR1 SGHTA, CDR2 FQGNSA. This CDR3 is CASSSLLGTDTQYF. For the CDR3, the DNA is TGTGCCAGCAGCTCCCTCTTAGGCACAGATACGCAGTATTTT.

The chain has TRBV7-2 and TRBJ2-7; no reliable D call. This CDR3 contains 12 residues. V lost 4 bases, J lost 0 bases, and 4 bases lay in between. Germline CDR1 and CDR2: SGHTA and FQGNSA. The CDR3 loop is CASSSLSYEQYF. As DNA, the CDR3 is TGTGCCAGCAGCTCCCTCTCCTACGAGCAGTACTTC.

This clone was seen a single time. The chain combines TRBV15 with TRBJ2-5, with 7 nucleotides matching TRBD1. The germline V gene encodes CDR1 LNHNV and CDR2 YYDKDF (reference sequence). This CDR3 is 15 amino acids long. V dropped 0 bases and J dropped 5; count of bases not matched to a gene: 6. In nucleotides, the CDR3 is TGTGCCACCAGCAGAGACCCCACAGGGGTGGAGACCCAGTACTTC. The encoded protein is CATSRDPTGVETQYF.

The V and J genes are TRBV25-1 and TRBJ2-7, with D perhaps matching TRBD2 (7 bases). Per germline, CDR1 MGHDK and CDR2 SYGVNS. With 3 bases removed from V and 2 bases from J, the gap between germline ends came to 17 bases. The CDR3 is 16 amino acids. Here the CDR3 DNA reads TGTGCCAGCAGTGATTTTAGGGGGGGCAAACCCTACGAGCAGTACTTC. Protein: CASSDFRGGKPYEQYF.

The J gene is TRBJ1-6, the V gene TRBV18; D unclear. Germline V gene data show CDR1 as KGHSH and CDR2 as LQKENI. V lost 9 bases, J lost 5 bases, and 11 bases lay in between. The CDR3 loop spans 13 amino acids. In DNA form, the CDR3 reads TGTGCCAGTGCCGGGGAAAATAATTCACCCCTCCACTTT. As protein: CASAGENNSPLHF.

The rearrangement uses TRBV4-1 and TRBJ1-2, with D possibly matching TRBD1 (5 bases). Germline values: CDR1 MGHRA, CDR2 YSYEKL. With 6 bases removed from V and 4 bases from J, the gap between germline ends came to 15 bases. CDR3 length equals 14 residues. The CDR3 protein is CASRQPGGSYGYTF. DNA for the CDR3: TGCGCCAGCAGACAACCCGGGGGTTCCTATGGCTACACCTTC.

The rearrangement links TRBV19 to TRBJ2-1; 10 bases fit TRBD2. Germline-derived CDR1 and CDR2 are LNHDA and SQIVND (reference sequence). The CDR3 sequence is 18 residues long. V was pared by 1 base and J by 4 bases, with 10 bases of the junction left unmatched. This CDR3 is CASSIGPLAGGKYNEQFF. The CDR3 nucleotides are TGTGCCAGTAGTATAGGGCCCTTAGCGGGAGGCAAATACAATGAGCAGTTCTTC.

This chain links TRBV24-1 with TRBJ2-1, with TRBD2 matching 12 bases. This CDR3 has 16 residues. The V gene end was trimmed by 0 bases and the J gene end by 6 bases; junction bases not matched to a gene: 2. Germline V gene data show CDR1 as KGHDR and CDR2 as SFDVKD. The CDR3 loop is CATSDLLAGGPNEQFF. In nucleotides, the CDR3 is TGTGCCACCAGTGATTTGCTAGCGGGAGGGCCCAATGAGCAGTTCTTC.